The clone carrying this TCR beta chain was seen a handful of times. This record comes from a study of blood T cell repertoires in COVID-19. V was clipped by 7 bases and J by 9 bases; unmatched bases: 6. CDR1 DFQATT and CDR2 SNEGSKA come from the germline V gene (reference sequence). The length of the CDR3 is 11 residues. The repertoire was sequenced with immunoSEQ multiplex PCR; TCRdb's copy has only in-frame clones and lacks some. The sample has about 33,000 clones, just over 85% seen once. The sample was peripheral blood. The rearrangement links TRBV20-1 to TRBJ1-1; TRBD1 agrees at 9 bases. The receptor's source is a woman aged 80 or older with active or convalescent COVID-19. The CDR3 DNA reads as TGCAGTGTCAGACAGGGGGTGCAAGCTTTCTTT. Protein: CSVRQGVQAFF.